The 31 T cell receptor beta chains below all came from one sample that was sequenced in a study of a mutant IDH1 vaccine in newly diagnosed glioma (dated by TCRdb to about 2021). This sample's time point label indicates: week 35, safety follow-up. Every vaccine dose consisted of 300 ug of a 20-mer mutant IDH1 peptide in Montanide, administered subcutaneously together with topical imiquimod. No antigens are known for them. Library preparation was by the immunoSEQ multiplex PCR assay. TCRdb took this table from immuneACCESS and kept in-frame rearrangements with V and J called. Such tables lack part of the clones; where checked against another copy, unresolved V genes explain under half of the gap, and the rest is unexplained. For this sample the table gives around 44,000 clones, of which around 85% were detected only once. Approximately 6.7% of the sample goes to the ten largest clones. This material consisted of PBMCs, taken from a glioma patient whose treatment included an IDH1 peptide vaccine. The receptors originated from a man aged 35 to 55 with glioma.

The chain employs TRBV6-4 and TRBJ1-3; no clear D. The CDR3 covers 15 residues. Germline CDR1 MRHNA, CDR2 SNTAGT. V lost 2 bases and J lost 1, with 9 bases in between. CDR3 sequence (DNA): TGTGCCAGCAGTGACGCGGTAAGATCTGGAAACACCATATATTTT. This sequence encodes CASSDAVRSGNTIYF.

This rearrangement joins TRBV7-9 to TRBJ2-7; D is unresolved. V was shortened by 5 bases and J by 1 base, with 9 bases between the two germline ends. The CDR3 runs to 13 residues. CDR1 is SEHNR and CDR2 is FQNEAQ in the germline V gene (reference sequence). The CDR3 region has the DNA TGTGCCAGCAGCCTACCAGGTTCCTACGAGCAGTACTTC. Translation gives CASSLPGSYEQYF.

V and J are TRBV20-1 and TRBJ1-1, with TRBD1 as a possible D gene (5 bases). Germline assignment: CDR1 DFQATT and CDR2 SNEGSKA (reference sequence). The CDR3 runs to 11 residues. CDR3 loop: CRAPWGGEAFF. The CDR3 DNA reads as TGCAGGGCCCCATGGGGGGGAGAAGCTTTCTTT.

This clone was seen a single time. The rearrangement joins TRBV5-6 to TRBJ2-1; D is unresolved. Trimming pared 1 base from V and 5 bases from J, leaving 7 bases between. The CDR3 sequence is 13 residues long. Germline CDR1 SGHDT, CDR2 YYEEEE. The CDR3 DNA follows: TGTGCCAGCAGCTTGCCCAGTGACAATGAGCAGTTCTTC. Protein: CASSLPSDNEQFF.

This rearrangement joins TRBV4-2 to TRBJ2-3; 7 bases match TRBD1. J gave up 4 bases and V 1 base, and 5 bases lay outside the gene matches. The CDR3 consists of 15 residues. Germline CDR1 is LGHNA and CDR2 is YNFKEQ. The CDR3 spells CASSQGGGEADTQYF. The CDR3 coding sequence is TGTGCCAGCAGCCAAGGAGGGGGCGAGGCAGATACGCAGTATTTT.

The chain joins TRBV2 to TRBJ2-7; tentatively, D is TRBD2 (7 bases). The CDR3 loop spans 16 amino acids. The germline V gene has CDR1 SNHLY and CDR2 FYNNEI. Trimming pared 7 bases from V and 0 bases from J, leaving 19 bases between. The CDR3 bases are TGTGCCAGCACCTTCGGGGGGCCTTTCAGCTCCTACGAGCAGTACTTC. Translated: CASTFGGPFSSYEQYF.

This chain links TRBV27 with TRBJ1-2, with 11 bases lining up with TRBD1. V lost 4 bases, J lost 4 bases, and 8 bases stayed unmatched. The CDR3 has 16 residues. Germline CDR1 MNHEY, CDR2 SMNVEV (reference sequence). CDR3 sequence reads: CASSYLRTGGGYGYTF. The CDR3, as DNA: TGTGCCAGCAGTTACCTTAGGACAGGGGGCGGCTATGGCTACACCTTC.

The chain joins TRBV30 to TRBJ2-7, with D perhaps being TRBD1 or TRBD2 (5 bases each). Germline V gene data show CDR1 as GTSNPN and CDR2 as SVGIG (reference sequence). V lost 6 bases and J lost 9, with 21 bases in between. This CDR3 has 13 residues. The CDR3 region has the DNA TGTGCCTGCGGGCTAGGGACGGCCGCCGGGCAGTACTTC. Amino acids: CACGLGTAAGQYF.

This clone was picked up a small number of times. V is TRBV30 and J is TRBJ1-1; D gene unclear. Germline CDR1 GTSNPN, CDR2 SVGIG (reference sequence). The CDR3 length is 11 residues. V lost 4 bases to trimming and J lost 6 bases, with 9 bases between them. As DNA, the CDR3 is TGTGCCTGGACCCATGGGCCTGAAGCTTTCTTT. Its protein product is CAWTHGPEAFF.

The chain links TRBV2 to TRBJ1-5; D might be TRBD1 (6 bases). This CDR3 is 13 amino acids long. V was cut by 7 bases and J by 5 bases, with 12 bases left in between. Germline V lookup: CDR1 SNHLY, CDR2 FYNNEI. The CDR3 region is CASNREGDQPQHF. The CDR3 coding sequence is TGTGCCAGCAATAGAGAGGGGGATCAGCCCCAGCATTTT.

The chain joins TRBV27 to TRBJ1-5, with no clear D. V gave up 10 bases and J gave up 3 bases, with 10 bases separating them. The CDR3 covers 12 residues. The germline V gene encodes CDR1 MNHEY and CDR2 SMNVEV (reference sequence). For the CDR3, the DNA is TGTGCCACCCCTGGGAACAATCAGCCCCAGCATTTT. It encodes CATPGNNQPQHF.

This clone was seen a few times. This chain connects TRBV18 to TRBJ1-5; D might be TRBD1 (6 bases). This CDR3 region has 16 residues. Germline V gives CDR1 KGHSH, CDR2 LQKENI. Between the trimmed V and J ends, which lost 1 base and 2 bases, there was a span of 12 bases. The CDR3 sequence is CASSPRQGKGNQPQHF. The CDR3 DNA sequence: TGTGCCAGCTCACCACGGCAGGGGAAAGGCAATCAGCCCCAGCATTTT. The full variable domain, in which reference TRBV18 and TRBJ1-5 provide the parts outside the CDR3, is NAGVMQNPRHLVRRRGQEARLRCSPMKGHSHVYWYRQLPEEGLKFMVYLQKENIIDESGMPKERFSAEFPKEGPSILRIQQVVRGDSAAYFCASSPRQGKGNQPQHFGDGTRLSIL.

The chain uses TRBV30 and TRBJ1-4; 7 bases align to TRBD1. Losses at the gene ends were 0 bases for V and 4 bases for J; bases not matched to a gene: 5. Germline V gives CDR1 GTSNPN, CDR2 SVGIG (reference sequence). There are 15 residues in the CDR3. CDR3 nucleotide sequence: TGTGCCTGGAGTGTAGGGACAGAAGTTAATGAAAAACTGTTTTTT. Translating it yields CAWSVGTEVNEKLFF.

This clone occurred a few times. This sequence joins TRBV30 and TRBJ1-2, with D unresolved. From germline, CDR1 is GTSNPN and CDR2 SVGIG (reference sequence). There are 12 residues in the CDR3. V was pared by 0 bases and J by 5 bases, with 7 bases between. CDR3: CAWSVSTYGYTF. CDR3 in DNA: TGTGCCTGGAGTGTATCCACTTATGGCTACACCTTC. The complete variable domain, with remaining parts taken from reference TRBV30 and TRBJ1-2, reads SQTIHQWPATLVQPVGSPLSLECTVEGTSNPNLYWYRQAAGRGLQLLFYSVGIGQISSEVPQNLSASRPQDRQFILSSKKLLLSDSGFYLCAWSVSTYGYTFGSGTRLTVV.

Notes on this clone: Other DNA sequences of this sample code for an identical CDR3. The chain has TRBV9 and TRBJ2-5; 11 bases are shared with TRBD1. Germline-derived CDR1 and CDR2 are SGDLS and YYNGEE. The CDR3 totals 15 residues. J was trimmed by 5 bases and V by 4 bases; bases with no gene match: 7. CDR3 bases: TGTGCCAGCAGCACACGGACAGGGGGCCGGGAGACCCAGTACTTC. The encoded protein is CASSTRTGGRETQYF.

The chain joins TRBV5-1 to TRBJ2-3; no reliable D call. V lost 0 bases and J lost 2, with 4 bases in between. Germline loops: CDR1 SGHRS, CDR2 YFSETQ. The CDR3 sequence is 13 residues long. The CDR3 nucleotides read TGCGCCAGCAGCTTGGCCCCCACAGATACGCAGTATTTT. It translates to CASSLAPTDTQYF. The whole variable domain, remainder taken from reference TRBV5-1 and TRBJ2-3, is KAGVTQTPRYLIKTRGQQVTLSCSPISGHRSVSWYQQTPGQGLQFLFEYFSETQRNKGNFPGRFSGRQFSNSRSEMNVSTLELGDSALYLCASSLAPTDTQYFGPGTRLTVL.

This chain's CDR3 is CASSLAVASPSYEQYF. In DNA, the CDR3 is TGTGCCAGCAGCTTGGCGGTCGCTAGCCCCTCCTACGAGCAGTACTTC. The chain combines TRBV7-8 with TRBJ2-7, with D perhaps TRBD2 (5 bases). The CDR3 spans 16 residues. Trimming cost V 3 bases and J 0 bases, with 15 bases left between them. CDR1 SGHVS and CDR2 FQNEAQ come from the germline V gene.

This clone was observed a single time. The CDR3 spells CASSGRQETQYF. The CDR3 DNA reads TGTGCCAGCAGCGGGCGCCAAGAGACCCAGTACTTC. V is TRBV2 and J is TRBJ2-5; no definite D call. The V end was cut by 6 bases, the J end by 1 base, with 6 bases between. The CDR3 consists of 12 residues. Germline V gene sequence: CDR1 SNHLY, CDR2 FYNNEI. The full variable domain, its missing parts supplied by reference TRBV2 and TRBJ2-5, is EPEVTQTPSHQVTQMGQEVILRCVPISNHLYFYWYRQILGQKVEFLVSFYNNEISEKSEIFDDQFSVERPDGSNFTLKIRSTKLEDSAMYFCASSGRQETQYFGPGTRLLVL.

The chain joins TRBV19 to TRBJ2-7; the D gene could be TRBD1 or TRBD2 (5 bases each). V was trimmed by 5 bases and J by 8 bases, leaving 19 bases between them. Germline loops: CDR1 LNHDA, CDR2 SQIVND (reference sequence). CDR3 size: 14 residues. The CDR3 spells CASSAPSGRAKQYF. CDR3 DNA sequence: TGTGCCAGTAGTGCGCCTTCGGGGCGGGCCAAGCAGTACTTC.

V and J are TRBV5-1 and TRBJ1-2; D gene ambiguous. V lost 1 base to trimming and J lost 4 bases, with 14 bases between them. Germline CDR1 reads SGHRS; CDR2 reads YFSETQ. This CDR3 has 15 amino acids. The CDR3 nucleotides are TGCGCCAGCAGCTTGAGTCAACGCTATAGCTATGGCTACACCTTC. Translation gives CASSLSQRYSYGYTF.

The chain has TRBV5-1 and TRBJ2-5; D uncertain. The germline V gene encodes CDR1 SGHRS and CDR2 YFSETQ. This CDR3 contains 13 residues. V was cut by 2 bases and J by 2 bases, with 7 bases left in between. This CDR3 is CASSFVQQETQYF. The CDR3 DNA reads TGCGCCAGCAGCTTCGTGCAGCAAGAGACCCAGTACTTC.

The chain uses TRBV6-5 and TRBJ1-2; D is undetermined. The CDR3 contains 15 residues. The germline V and J ends were trimmed by 0 bases and 4 bases, with 12 bases remaining between them. Germline CDR1 and CDR2: MNHEY and SVGAGI. In nucleotides, the CDR3 is TGTGCCAGCAGTTACTCGAGCTCGGGAGCCTATGGCTACACCTTC. Translated, it gives CASSYSSSGAYGYTF.

The V gene is TRBV7-2, the J gene TRBJ1-5; 7 bases agree with TRBD1. Germline loops: CDR1 SGHTA, CDR2 FQGNSA. J lost 5 bases, V lost 5 bases, and 3 bases had no gene match. The CDR3 runs to 13 residues. CDR3 DNA sequence: TGTGCCAGCAGCGCGGACAGGTATCAGCCCCAGCATTTT. Protein product: CASSADRYQPQHF.

The chain links TRBV27 to TRBJ2-7; 10 bases fit TRBD2. V lost 6 bases and J lost 4; bases outside the gene matches: 9. This CDR3 region has 15 residues. Germline V CDR1 and CDR2: MNHEY, SMNVEV (reference sequence). The CDR3: CASRVAGGPYYEQYF. Here the CDR3 DNA reads TGTGCCAGCAGAGTAGCGGGGGGCCCTTATTACGAGCAGTACTTC.

This clone has only one observation. This CDR3 is CASSTSGSEAFF. The CDR3 bases are TGTGCCAGTAGTACCAGCGGGAGTGAAGCTTTCTTT. The chain uses TRBV19 and TRBJ1-1; D unclear. This CDR3 is 12 amino acids long. Germline V CDR1 and CDR2: LNHDA, SQIVND (reference sequence). V dropped 4 bases and J dropped 7 bases, with 10 bases sitting between them.

The chain couples TRBV15 to TRBJ1-4; D is ambiguous. V was shortened by 0 bases and J by 8 bases, with 7 bases between the two germline ends. Looked up from germline, CDR1 is LNHNV and CDR2 is YYDKDF (reference sequence). The CDR3 spans 13 residues. Here the CDR3 DNA reads TGTGCCACCAGCAGAGATATCCGGGAAAAACTGTTTTTT. This translates into CATSRDIREKLFF. Filled out from reference TRBV15 and TRBJ1-4, the complete variable domain reads DAMVIQNPRYQVTQFGKPVTLSCSQTLNHNVMYWYQQKSSQAPKLLFHYYDKDFNNEADTPDNFQSRRPNTSFCFLDIRSPGLGDTAMYLCATSRDIREKLFFGSGTQLSVL.

This chain uses TRBV6-5 with TRBJ1-1, with 7 bases matching TRBD1. Germline lookup yields CDR1 MNHEY and CDR2 SVGAGI. There are 14 residues in the CDR3. The V segment lost 6 bases and the J segment 0 bases; nucleotides outside the gene matches: 4. The DNA for the CDR3 is TGTGCCAGCAGATCGGGACAGATGAACACTGAAGCTTTCTTT. Amino acid sequence: CASRSGQMNTEAFF.

The CDR3 here is CASSLWPGGYTF. CDR3 in DNA: TGTGCCAGCAGCTTGTGGCCCGGTGGCTACACCTTC. The chain links TRBV5-6 to TRBJ1-2; D gene uncertain. Trimming left V 1 base short and J 7 bases short, with 8 bases between. The CDR3 has 12 amino acids. In germline, CDR1 is SGHDT, CDR2 YYEEEE.

This clone has a single count. The chain uses TRBV10-2 and TRBJ2-7; 7 positions match TRBD1. The J segment lost 3 bases and the V segment lost 8 bases, leaving 7 bases of the junction unmatched. Per the germline V gene, CDR1 is WSHSY and CDR2 is SAAADI. This CDR3 is 13 amino acids long. This CDR3 is CASRRGPLYEQYF. For the CDR3, the DNA is TGCGCCAGCCGAAGGGGGCCCCTCTACGAGCAGTACTTC.

This clone showed up just a few times. V gene TRBV7-3 combines with J gene TRBJ2-5; no reliable D call. Germline CDR1 reads SGHTA; CDR2 reads FQGTGA. Trimming shortened V by 2 bases and J by 5 bases, and 12 bases separated the two germline ends. The CDR3 runs 14 residues. CDR3 region: CASSLYPGMETQYF. Here the CDR3 DNA reads TGTGCCAGCAGCTTATACCCAGGAATGGAGACCCAGTACTTC.

The CDR3 coding sequence is TGTGCCAGCAGTGACTCTTTTTGGGGAGCGGGGCCCAGCTCCTACGAGCAGTACTTC. This encodes CASSDSFWGAGPSSYEQYF. The V gene is TRBV6-4, the J gene TRBJ2-7; 7 nucleotides agree with TRBD2. CDR1 is MRHNA, CDR2 SNTAGT, per germline. The V and J ends lost 0 bases and 0 bases, in that order; junction bases with no gene match: 14. The CDR3 has 19 amino acids.